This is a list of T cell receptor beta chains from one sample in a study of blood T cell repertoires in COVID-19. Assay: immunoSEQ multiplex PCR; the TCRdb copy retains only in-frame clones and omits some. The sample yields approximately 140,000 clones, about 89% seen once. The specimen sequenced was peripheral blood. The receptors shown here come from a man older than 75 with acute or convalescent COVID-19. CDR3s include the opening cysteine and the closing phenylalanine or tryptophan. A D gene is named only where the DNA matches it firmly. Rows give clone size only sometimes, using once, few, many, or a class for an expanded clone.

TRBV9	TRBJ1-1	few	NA	TGTGCCAGCAGCGGACGGGAGAGGAACACTGAAGCTTTCTTT	CASSGRERNTEAFF
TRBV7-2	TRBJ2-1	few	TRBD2	TGTGCCAGCAGCCCCCTAGCGGGAGGCTACAATGAGCAGTTCTTC	CASSPLAGGYNEQFF
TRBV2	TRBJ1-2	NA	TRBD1	TGTGCCAGCAGTGTACTTGGATCGGGACAGGGGGGCGGCTACACCTTC	CASSVLGSGQGGGYTF
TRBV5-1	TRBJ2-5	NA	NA	TGCGCCAGCAGTTTGGAGACACCGCGGGCCCAGTACTTC	CASSLETPRAQYF
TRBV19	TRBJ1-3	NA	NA	TGTGCCAGTAGTATAGCCCTACGCGGCGGAAACACCATATATTTT	CASSIALRGGNTIYF
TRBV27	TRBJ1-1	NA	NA	TGTGCCAGCAGTTTTTGGGCGTCCACTGAAGCTTTCTTT	CASSFWASTEAFF
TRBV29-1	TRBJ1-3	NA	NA	TGCAGCGCCACGAGACAGTCCTCTGGAAACACCATATATTTT	CSATRQSSGNTIYF
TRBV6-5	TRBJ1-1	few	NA	TGTGCCAGCAGCTACAGTATCGGTGAAGCTTTCTTT	CASSYSIGEAFF
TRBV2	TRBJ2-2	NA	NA	TGTGCCAGCAGTGAAACGACAGTTACCGGGGAGCTGTTTTTT	CASSETTVTGELFF
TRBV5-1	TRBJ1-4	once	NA	TGCGCCAGCGCTGAGGGCTCAACTAATGAAAAACTGTTTTTT	CASAEGSTNEKLFF
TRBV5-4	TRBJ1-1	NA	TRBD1	TGTGCCAGCAGCGCACAGGGGTTCACTGAAGCTTTCTTT	CASSAQGFTEAFF
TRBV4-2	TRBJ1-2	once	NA	TGTGCCAGCAGCCAACCCAGCTATGGCTACACCTTC	CASSQPSYGYTF
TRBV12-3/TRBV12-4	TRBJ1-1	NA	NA	TGTGCCAGCACCCTACAGGGACGTACTGAAGCTTTCTTT	CASTLQGRTEAFF
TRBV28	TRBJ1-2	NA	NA	TGTGCCAGCAGTCCCCACATGCAGGGCCAAGGCTACACCTTC	CASSPHMQGQGYTF
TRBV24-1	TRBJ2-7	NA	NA	TGTGCCACCAGTGTACAGGACGGTGCCTACGAGCAGTACTTC	CATSVQDGAYEQYF
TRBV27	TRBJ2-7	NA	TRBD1	TGTGCCAGCAGTTTCGCCAGGGGGCAAGGAGAGCAGTACTTC	CASSFARGQGEQYF
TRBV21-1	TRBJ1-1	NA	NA	TGTGCCAGCAGCTCTCAGGGGACAGCGTATGAAGCTTTCTTT	CASSSQGTAYEAFF
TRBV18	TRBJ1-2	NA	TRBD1	TGTGCCAGCTCGAAACAGGGACAGGGGGCCCCATTAAACTATGGCTACACCTTC	CASSKQGQGAPLNYGYTF
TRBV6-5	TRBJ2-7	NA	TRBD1	TGTGCCAGCGTTCTATGGACAGGGCGCTCCTACGAGCAGTACTTC	CASVLWTGRSYEQYF
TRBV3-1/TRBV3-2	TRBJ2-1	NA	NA	TGTGCCAGCAGCCAAGTGGGTAGCATCAATGAGCAGTTCTTC	CASSQVGSINEQFF
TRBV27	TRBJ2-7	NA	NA	TGTGCCAGCAGTTTACATCCGGGAGCCGAGCAGTACTTC	CASSLHPGAEQYF
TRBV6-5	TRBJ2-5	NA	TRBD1	TGTGCCAGCAGTCCGGACAGGGGCAAGAAGACCCAGTACTTC	CASSPDRGKKTQYF
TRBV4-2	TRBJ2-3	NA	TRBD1	TGTGCCAGCAGCCAAGAGGGACAGTACGCAGATACGCAGTATTTT	CASSQEGQYADTQYF
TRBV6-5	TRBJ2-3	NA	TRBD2	TGTGCCAGCAGTTACGGGGGACTAGCGGGCACAGATACGCAGTATTTT	CASSYGGLAGTDTQYF
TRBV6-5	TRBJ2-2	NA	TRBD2	TGTGCCAGCAGTCTAAGCGGGGGGGCTACCGGGGAGCTGTTTTTT	CASSLSGGATGELFF
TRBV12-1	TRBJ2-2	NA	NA	TGTGCCAGCAGCTTTGTTAGGCGGGGGGCGCAGGGCACCGGGGAGCTGTTTTTT	CASSFVRRGAQGTGELFF
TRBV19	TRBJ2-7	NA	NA	TGTGCCAGTAGTCCCCGACATGGGAGGGGGTGGTCCTACGAGCAGTACTTC	CASSPRHGRGWSYEQYF
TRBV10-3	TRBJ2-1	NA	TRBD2	TGTGCCATCAGCGTTAGCGGGGTCCCCTCCTACAATGAGCAGTTCTTC	CAISVSGVPSYNEQFF
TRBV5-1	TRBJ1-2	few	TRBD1	TGCGCCAGCAGCTTGGATGGGACAGGGAGCGTCTGGGGTGGCTACACCTTC	CASSLDGTGSVWGGYTF
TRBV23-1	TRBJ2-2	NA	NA	TGCGCCAGCAGTCAAGACCGGGACGGGGGAACCGGGGAGCTGTTTTTT	CASSQDRDGGTGELFF
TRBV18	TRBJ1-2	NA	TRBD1	TGTGCCAGCTCACCGACAGGGAAGGACTATGGCTACACCTTC	CASSPTGKDYGYTF
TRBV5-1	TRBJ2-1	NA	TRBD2	TGCGCCAGCAGCTTGGTCTCAGGGACTAGCGGTTACAATGAGCAGTTCTTC	CASSLVSGTSGYNEQFF
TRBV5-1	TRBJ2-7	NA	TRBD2	TGCGCCAGCAGCTTGATATCAGCGGGGGACTACGAGCAGTACTTC	CASSLISAGDYEQYF
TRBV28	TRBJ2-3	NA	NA	TGTGCCAGCAGCAGGACAGGAGGGACAGATACGCAGTATTTT	CASSRTGGTDTQYF
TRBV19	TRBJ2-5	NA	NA	TGTGCCAGTAGTTCCCGTCCTCAAGAGACCCAGTACTTC	CASSSRPQETQYF
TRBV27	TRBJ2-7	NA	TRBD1	TGTGCCAGCAGTTTAATTGGGGGACAGCGATTCTACGAGCAGTACTTC	CASSLIGGQRFYEQYF
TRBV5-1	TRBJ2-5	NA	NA	TGCGCCAGCAGGTTCAGCCAAGAGACCCAGTACTTC	CASRFSQETQYF
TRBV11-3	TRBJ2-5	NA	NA	TGTGCCAGCAGCTTTCGGGGAACAAAGACCCAGTACTTC	CASSFRGTKTQYF
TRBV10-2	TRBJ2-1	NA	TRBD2	TGCGCCAGCAGACTAGCGGGGGGGCCCTACAATGAGCAGTTCTTC	CASRLAGGPYNEQFF
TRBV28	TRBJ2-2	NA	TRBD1	TGTGCCAGCAGTTTCGACAGGGCCGGGGAGCTGTTTTTT	CASSFDRAGELFF
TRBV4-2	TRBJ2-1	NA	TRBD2	TGTGCCAGCAGCCAGAGCTTAGGCGGGGGGGCCTTCAATGAGCAGTTCTTC	CASSQSLGGGAFNEQFF
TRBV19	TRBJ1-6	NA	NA	TGTGCCAGTCGGCGGGGGGGCGAGGATAATTCACCCCTCCACTTT	CASRRGGEDNSPLHF
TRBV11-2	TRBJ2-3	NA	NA	TGTGCCAGCAGCTTTGGCGGGCTTAGCACAGATACGCAGTATTTT	CASSFGGLSTDTQYF
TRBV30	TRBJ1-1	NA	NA	TGTGCCTGGAGTCAGGGGCCCACTGAAGCTTTCTTT	CAWSQGPTEAFF
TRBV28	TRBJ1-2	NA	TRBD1	TGTGCCAGCAGTTTAAGATTAGGGACAGGGGGCGGGGGCTACACCTTC	CASSLRLGTGGGGYTF
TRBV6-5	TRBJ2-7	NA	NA	TGTGCCAGCAGGGTTACAGGGATACGATACGAGCAGTACTTC	CASRVTGIRYEQYF
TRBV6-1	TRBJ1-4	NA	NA	TGTGCCAGCAGTGGTGTAACGGGGGCAACTAATGAAAAACTGTTTTTT	CASSGVTGATNEKLFF
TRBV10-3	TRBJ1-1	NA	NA	TGTGCCATCAGTGATGGAGGGCACGCTGAAGCTTTCTTT	CAISDGGHAEAFF
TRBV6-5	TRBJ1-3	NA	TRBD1	TGTGCCAGCAGTTCCAGGGGGCTAGTATCTGGAAACACCATATATTTT	CASSSRGLVSGNTIYF
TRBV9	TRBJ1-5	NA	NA	TGTGCCAGCAGCGTAGGCCCGGGGTCGGAGCCCCAGCATTTT	CASSVGPGSEPQHF
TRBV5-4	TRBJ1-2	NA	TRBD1	TGTGCCAGCAGCTTAAAAGGACAGGGGTATGGCTACACCTTC	CASSLKGQGYGYTF
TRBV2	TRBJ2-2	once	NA	TGTGCCAGCAGTGCCGAGGGACAAGGTTCCGGGGAGCTGTTTTTT	CASSAEGQGSGELFF
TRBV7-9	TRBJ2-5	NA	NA	TGTGCCAGCAGGCGCGGGACAGCAGAGACCCAGTACTTC	CASRRGTAETQYF
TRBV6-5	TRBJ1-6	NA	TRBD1	TGTGCCAGCAGTTTGGACAGGGGGAATTCACCCCTCCACTTT	CASSLDRGNSPLHF
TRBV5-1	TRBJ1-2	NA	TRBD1	TGCGCCAGCAGCTTGAGTTTTGGGACAGCTAACTATGGCTACACCTTC	CASSLSFGTANYGYTF
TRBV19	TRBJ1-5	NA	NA	TGTGCCAGTAGTATTGAGCCCTATAGCAATCAGCCCCAGCATTTT	CASSIEPYSNQPQHF
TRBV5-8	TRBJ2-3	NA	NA	TGTGCCAGCAGCGCTCTAGCTGCCAGAGATACGCAGTATTTT	CASSALAARDTQYF